The 5 T cell receptor beta chains below come from one sample, sequenced in a study of T cells in Graves' hyperthyroidism and ophthalmopathy. Amplification targeted TCR beta CDR3 regions from RNA transcripts. An initial round of RT-PCR targeting the TCR CDR3 relied on the HTBI primer set. MiXCR, run by TCRdb on the multiplex PCR reads, gives a single entry per CDR3 protein. The table records approximately 690,000 distinct CDR3 sequences, about 20% of them present only once. Source material: blood. These receptors were taken from a man between 25 and 39 years old with Graves' ophthalmopathy.

In its sample, this clonotype was seen a few times. V usage is TRBV9 and J usage is TRBJ1-2; 7 positions match TRBD1. The germline V gene encodes CDR1 SGDLS and CDR2 YYNGEE. After removal of 4 bases from V and 5 bases from J, the junction contained 11 bases not matched to a gene. This CDR3 contains 15 residues. CDR3 sequence (DNA): TGTGCCAGCAGCACCCGGACAGGCCCTCCTTATGGCTACACCTTC. Translation: CASSTRTGPPYGYTF.

This clonotype has more than one count but fewer than ten. The V gene is TRBV7-9, the J gene TRBJ2-2; 10 bases match TRBD2. Losses at the gene ends were 7 bases for V and 4 bases for J; bases not matched to a gene: 6. CDR1 is SEHNR, CDR2 FQNEAQ, per germline (reference sequence). CDR3 length: 15 residues. In DNA form, the CDR3 reads TGTGCCAGCAATGCCCTAGCGGGAGCCACCGGGGAGCTGTTTTTT. It is translated as CASNALAGATGELFF.

This clonotype turned up a few times. The V gene is TRBV7-2, the J gene TRBJ1-1; maybe TRBD1 (6 bases). The CDR3 extends over 15 amino acids. The germline V and J ends were trimmed by 4 bases and 7 bases, with 19 bases remaining between them. CDR1 and CDR2 from the germline V gene are SGHTA and FQGNSA. The CDR3 coding sequence is TGTGCCAGCAGCTCCGGATCAGGGGATCCTCGTGAAGCTTTCTTT. This codes for CASSSGSGDPREAFF.

This clonotype appeared many times. This chain uses TRBV6-1 with TRBJ1-1; 8 nucleotides align to TRBD1. Germline V gene lookup returns CDR1 MNHNS and CDR2 SASEGT. The CDR3 consists of 15 residues. V was clipped by 7 bases and J by 4 bases; unmatched bases: 11. The CDR3 spells CASIGQGPGGTEAFF. CDR3 sequence (DNA): TGTGCCAGCATCGGACAGGGCCCTGGTGGCACTGAAGCTTTCTTT.

The chain couples TRBV5-1 to TRBJ2-3; 8 nucleotides match TRBD2. V was clipped by 2 bases and J by 5 bases; unmatched bases: 10. Germline V lookup: CDR1 SGHRS, CDR2 YFSETQ. The CDR3 sequence is 16 residues long. The CDR3 DNA sequence: TGCGCCAGCAGCTTATCCGGGACTAGGGGTGTAGATACGCAGTATTTT. Residues: CASSLSGTRGVDTQYF.